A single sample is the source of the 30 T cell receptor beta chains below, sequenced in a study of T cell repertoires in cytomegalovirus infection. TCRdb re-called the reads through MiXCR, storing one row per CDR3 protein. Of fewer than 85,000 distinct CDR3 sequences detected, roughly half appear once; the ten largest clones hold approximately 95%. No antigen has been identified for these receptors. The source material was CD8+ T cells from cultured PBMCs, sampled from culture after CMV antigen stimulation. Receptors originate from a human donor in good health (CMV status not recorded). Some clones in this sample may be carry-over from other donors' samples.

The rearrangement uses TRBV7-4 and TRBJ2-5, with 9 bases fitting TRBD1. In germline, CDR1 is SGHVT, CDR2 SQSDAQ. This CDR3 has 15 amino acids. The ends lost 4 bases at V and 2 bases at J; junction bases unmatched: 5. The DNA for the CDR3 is TGTGCCAGCAGCTCTGGGGACAGGGAACAAGAGACCCAGTACTTC. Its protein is CASSSGDREQETQYF.

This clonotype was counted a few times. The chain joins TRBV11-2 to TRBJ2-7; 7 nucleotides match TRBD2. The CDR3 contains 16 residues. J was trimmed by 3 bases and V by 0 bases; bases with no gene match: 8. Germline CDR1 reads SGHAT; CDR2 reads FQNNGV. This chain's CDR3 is CASSLDSGGGNYEQYF. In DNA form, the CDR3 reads TGTGCCAGCAGCTTAGATTCGGGGGGAGGTAACTACGAGCAGTACTTC.

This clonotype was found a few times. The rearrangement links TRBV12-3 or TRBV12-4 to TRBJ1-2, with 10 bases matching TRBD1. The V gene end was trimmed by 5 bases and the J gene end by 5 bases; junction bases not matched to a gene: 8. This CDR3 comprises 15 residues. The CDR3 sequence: CASSIGQGVRYGYTF. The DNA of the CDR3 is TGTGCCAGCAGTATCGGACAGGGGGTGAGGTATGGCTACACCTTC.

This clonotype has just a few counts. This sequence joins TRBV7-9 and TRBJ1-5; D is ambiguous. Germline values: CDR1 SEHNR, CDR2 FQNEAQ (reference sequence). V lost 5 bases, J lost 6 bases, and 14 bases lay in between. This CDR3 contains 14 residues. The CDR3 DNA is TGTGCCAGCAGCCAGGCTTGGGATGGTCAGCCCCAGCATTTT. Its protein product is CASSQAWDGQPQHF.

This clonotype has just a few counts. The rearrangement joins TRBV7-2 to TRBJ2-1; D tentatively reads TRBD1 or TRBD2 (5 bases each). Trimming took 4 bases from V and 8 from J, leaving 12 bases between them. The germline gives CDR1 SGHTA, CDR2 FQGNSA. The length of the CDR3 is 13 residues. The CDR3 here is CASSSGRNHEQFF. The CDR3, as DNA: TGTGCCAGCAGCTCGGGACGTAACCATGAGCAGTTCTTC.

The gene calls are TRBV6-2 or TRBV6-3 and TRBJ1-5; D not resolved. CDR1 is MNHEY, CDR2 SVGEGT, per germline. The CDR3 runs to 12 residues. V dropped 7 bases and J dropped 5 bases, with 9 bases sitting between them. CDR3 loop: CASKMGHQPQHF. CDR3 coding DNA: TGTGCCAGCAAAATGGGTCATCAGCCCCAGCATTTT.

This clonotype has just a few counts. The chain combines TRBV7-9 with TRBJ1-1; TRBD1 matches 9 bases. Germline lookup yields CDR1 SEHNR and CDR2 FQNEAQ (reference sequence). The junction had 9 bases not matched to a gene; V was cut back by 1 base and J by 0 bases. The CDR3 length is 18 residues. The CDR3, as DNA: TGTGCCAGCAGCTTAGTCTCATTTCGGGACAGGGTGAACACTGAAGCTTTCTTT. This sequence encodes CASSLVSFRDRVNTEAFF.

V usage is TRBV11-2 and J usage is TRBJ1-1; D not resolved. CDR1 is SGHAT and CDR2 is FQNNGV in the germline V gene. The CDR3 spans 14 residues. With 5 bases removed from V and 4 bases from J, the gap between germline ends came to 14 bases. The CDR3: CASSIWRERTEAFF. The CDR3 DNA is TGTGCCAGCAGCATCTGGAGGGAGCGCACTGAAGCTTTCTTT.

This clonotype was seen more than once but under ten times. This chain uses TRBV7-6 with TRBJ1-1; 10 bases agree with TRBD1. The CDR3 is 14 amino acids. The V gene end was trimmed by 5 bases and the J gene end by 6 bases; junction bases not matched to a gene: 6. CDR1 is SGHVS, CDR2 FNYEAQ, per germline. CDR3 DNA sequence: TGTGCCAGCAGCGATCCCGGACAGGGGGCTGAAGCTTTCTTT. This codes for CASSDPGQGAEAFF.

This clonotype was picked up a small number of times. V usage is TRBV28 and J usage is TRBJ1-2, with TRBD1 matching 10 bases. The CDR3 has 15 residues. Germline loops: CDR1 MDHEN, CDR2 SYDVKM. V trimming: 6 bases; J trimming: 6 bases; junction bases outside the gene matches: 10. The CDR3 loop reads CASSILTGGVDGYTF. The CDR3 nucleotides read TGTGCCAGCAGCATCCTGACAGGGGGCGTCGATGGCTACACCTTC.

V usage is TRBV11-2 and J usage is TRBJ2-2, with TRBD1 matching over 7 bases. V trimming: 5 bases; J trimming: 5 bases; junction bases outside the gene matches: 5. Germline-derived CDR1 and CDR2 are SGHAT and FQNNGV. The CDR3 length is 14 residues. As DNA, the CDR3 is TGTGCCAGCAGCCCAAGACAGGGTACCGGGGAGCTGTTTTTT. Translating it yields CASSPRQGTGELFF.

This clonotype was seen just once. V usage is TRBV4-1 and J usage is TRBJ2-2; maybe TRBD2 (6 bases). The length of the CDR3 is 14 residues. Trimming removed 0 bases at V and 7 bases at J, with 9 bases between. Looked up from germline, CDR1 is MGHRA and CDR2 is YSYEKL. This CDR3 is CASSQEPGDGELFF. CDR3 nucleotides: TGCGCCAGCAGCCAAGAACCGGGGGACGGGGAGCTGTTTTTT.

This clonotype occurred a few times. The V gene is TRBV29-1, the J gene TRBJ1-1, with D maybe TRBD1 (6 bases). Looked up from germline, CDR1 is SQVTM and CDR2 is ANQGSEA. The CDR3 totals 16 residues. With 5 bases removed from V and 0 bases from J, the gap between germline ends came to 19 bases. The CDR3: CSVRGGELIMNTEAFF. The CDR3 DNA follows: TGCAGCGTTCGCGGGGGCGAACTTATTATGAACACTGAAGCTTTCTTT.

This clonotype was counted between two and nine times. The CDR3, as DNA: TGTGCCAGCACCCCCCGCGACAGGGTAGTCTCACCCCTCCACTTT. Its translation: CASTPRDRVVSPLHF. This sequence joins TRBV28 and TRBJ1-6; TRBD1 matches 7 bases. Per germline, CDR1 MDHEN and CDR2 SYDVKM. The CDR3 has 15 amino acids. V trimming: 7 bases; J trimming: 10 bases; junction bases outside the gene matches: 13.

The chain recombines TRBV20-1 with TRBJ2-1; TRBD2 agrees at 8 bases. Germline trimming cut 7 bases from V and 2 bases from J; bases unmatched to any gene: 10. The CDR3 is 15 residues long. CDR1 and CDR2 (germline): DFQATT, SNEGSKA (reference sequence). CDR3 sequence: CSEDISGDAYNEQFF. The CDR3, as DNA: TGCAGTGAGGATATTAGCGGGGATGCCTACAATGAGCAGTTCTTC.

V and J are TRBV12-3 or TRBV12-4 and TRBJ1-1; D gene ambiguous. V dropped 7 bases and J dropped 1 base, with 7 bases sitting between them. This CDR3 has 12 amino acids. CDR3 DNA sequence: TGTGCCAGCAACGACGGGAACACTGAAGCTTTCTTT. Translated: CASNDGNTEAFF.

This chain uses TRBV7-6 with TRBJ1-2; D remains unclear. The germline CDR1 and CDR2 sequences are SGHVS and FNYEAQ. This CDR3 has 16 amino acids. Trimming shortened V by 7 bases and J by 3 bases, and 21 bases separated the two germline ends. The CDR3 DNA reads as TGTGCCAGCACCCCTAAAGGAGGGTCTTACCACTATGGCTACACCTTC. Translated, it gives CASTPKGGSYHYGYTF. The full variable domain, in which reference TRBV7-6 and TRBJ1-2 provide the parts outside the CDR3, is GAGVSQSPRYKVTKRGQDVALRCDPISGHVSLYWYRQALGQGPEFLTYFNYEAQQDKSGLPNDRFSAERPEGSISTLTIQRTEQRDSAMYRCASTPKGGSYHYGYTFGSGTRLTVV.

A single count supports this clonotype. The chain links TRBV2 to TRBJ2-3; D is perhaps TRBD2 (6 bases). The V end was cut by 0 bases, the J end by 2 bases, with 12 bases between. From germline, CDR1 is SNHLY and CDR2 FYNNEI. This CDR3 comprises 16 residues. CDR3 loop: CASSEAGGGFTDTQYF. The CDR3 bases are TGTGCCAGCAGTGAAGCGGGAGGAGGGTTCACAGATACGCAGTATTTT.

The CDR3 protein is CASSQISSYNEQFF. In DNA, the CDR3 is TGTGCCAGCAGCCAGATTAGCTCCTACAATGAGCAGTTCTTC. The chain has TRBV7-2 and TRBJ2-1; no firm D call. CDR3 length: 14 amino acids. In germline, CDR1 is SGHTA, CDR2 FQGNSA. V gave up 5 bases and J gave up 0 bases, with 8 bases separating them.

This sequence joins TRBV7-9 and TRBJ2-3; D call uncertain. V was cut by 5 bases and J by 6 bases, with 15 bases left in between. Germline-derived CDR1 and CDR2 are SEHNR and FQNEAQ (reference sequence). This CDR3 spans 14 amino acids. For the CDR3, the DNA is TGTGCCAGCAGCCTTCACAGTTCCGGGGATACGCAGTATTTT. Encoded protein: CASSLHSSGDTQYF.

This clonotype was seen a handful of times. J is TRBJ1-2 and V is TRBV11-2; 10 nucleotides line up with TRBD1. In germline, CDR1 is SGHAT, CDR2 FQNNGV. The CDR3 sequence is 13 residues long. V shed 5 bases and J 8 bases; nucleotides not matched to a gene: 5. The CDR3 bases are TGTGCCAGCAGCGTCGGACAGGGGGAAGGCTACACCTTC. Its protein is CASSVGQGEGYTF. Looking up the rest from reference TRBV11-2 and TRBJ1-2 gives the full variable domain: EAGVAQSPRYKIIEKRQSVAFWCNPISGHATLYWYQQILGQGPKLLIQFQNNGVVDDSQLPKDRFSAERLKGVDSTLKIQPAKLEDSAVYLCASSVGQGEGYTFGSGTRLTVV.

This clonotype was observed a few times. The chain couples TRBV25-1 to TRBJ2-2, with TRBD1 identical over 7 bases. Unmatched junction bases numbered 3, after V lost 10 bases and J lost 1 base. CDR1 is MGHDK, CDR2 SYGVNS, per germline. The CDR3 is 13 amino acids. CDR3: CATGQVNTGELFF. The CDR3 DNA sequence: TGTGCCACCGGACAGGTGAACACCGGGGAGCTGTTTTTT.

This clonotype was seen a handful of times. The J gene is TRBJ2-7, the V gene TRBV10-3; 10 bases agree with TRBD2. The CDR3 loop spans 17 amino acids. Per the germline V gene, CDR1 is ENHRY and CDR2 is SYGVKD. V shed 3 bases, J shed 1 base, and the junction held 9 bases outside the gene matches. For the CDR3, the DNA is TGTGCCATCAGTGAACGTCTAGCGGGAGAGTATTCCTACGAGCAGTACTTC. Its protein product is CAISERLAGEYSYEQYF.

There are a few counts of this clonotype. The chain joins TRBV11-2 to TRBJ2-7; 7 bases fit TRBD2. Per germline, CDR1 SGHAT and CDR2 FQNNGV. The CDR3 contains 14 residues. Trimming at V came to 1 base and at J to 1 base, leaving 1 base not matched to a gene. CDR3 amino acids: CASSLARESYEQYF. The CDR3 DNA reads TGTGCCAGCAGCTTAGCGCGGGAGTCCTACGAGCAGTACTTC. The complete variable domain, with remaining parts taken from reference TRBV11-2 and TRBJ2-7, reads EAGVAQSPRYKIIEKRQSVAFWCNPISGHATLYWYQQILGQGPKLLIQFQNNGVVDDSQLPKDRFSAERLKGVDSTLKIQPAKLEDSAVYLCASSLARESYEQYFGPGTRLTVT.

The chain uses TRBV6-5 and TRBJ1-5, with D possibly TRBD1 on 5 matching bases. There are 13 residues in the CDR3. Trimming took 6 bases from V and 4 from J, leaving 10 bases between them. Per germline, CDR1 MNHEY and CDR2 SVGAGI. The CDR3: CASSMGRNQPQHF. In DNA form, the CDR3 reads TGTGCCAGCAGCATGGGACGGAATCAGCCCCAGCATTTT.

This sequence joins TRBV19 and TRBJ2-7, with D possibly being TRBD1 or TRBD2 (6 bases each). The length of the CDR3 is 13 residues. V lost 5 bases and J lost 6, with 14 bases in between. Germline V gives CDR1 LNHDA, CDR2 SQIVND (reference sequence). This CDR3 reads CASSFQGTGEQYF. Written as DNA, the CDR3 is TGTGCCAGTAGTTTCCAGGGGACTGGCGAGCAGTACTTC. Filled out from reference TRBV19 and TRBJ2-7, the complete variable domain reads DGGITQSPKYLFRKEGQNVTLSCEQNLNHDAMYWYRQDPGQGLRLIYYSQIVNDFQKGDIAEGYSVSREKKESFPLTVTSAQKNPTAFYLCASSFQGTGEQYFGPGTRLTVT.

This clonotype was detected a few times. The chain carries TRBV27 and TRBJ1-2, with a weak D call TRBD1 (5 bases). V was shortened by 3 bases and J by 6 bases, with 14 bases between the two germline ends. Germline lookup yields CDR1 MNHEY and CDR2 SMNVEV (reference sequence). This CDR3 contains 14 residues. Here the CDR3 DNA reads TGTGCCAGCAGTTTCGCTGGACGGGACGATGGCTACACCTTC. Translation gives CASSFAGRDDGYTF.

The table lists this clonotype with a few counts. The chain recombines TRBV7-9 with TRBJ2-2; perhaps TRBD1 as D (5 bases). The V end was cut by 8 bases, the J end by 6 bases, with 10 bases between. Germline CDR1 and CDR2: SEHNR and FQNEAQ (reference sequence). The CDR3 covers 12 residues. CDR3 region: CASPGMAGELFF. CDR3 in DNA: TGTGCCAGCCCAGGGATGGCCGGGGAGCTGTTTTTT.

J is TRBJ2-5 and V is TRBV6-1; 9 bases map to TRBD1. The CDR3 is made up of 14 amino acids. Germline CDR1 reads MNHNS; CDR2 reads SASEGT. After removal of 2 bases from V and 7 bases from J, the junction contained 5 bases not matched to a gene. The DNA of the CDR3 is TGTGCCAGCAGTGAATGGGGACAGGGAGCGACCCAGTACTTC. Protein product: CASSEWGQGATQYF.

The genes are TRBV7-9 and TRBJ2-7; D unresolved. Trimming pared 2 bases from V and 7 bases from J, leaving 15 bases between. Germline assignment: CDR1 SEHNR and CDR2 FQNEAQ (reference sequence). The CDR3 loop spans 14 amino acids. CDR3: CASSLNVYIGEQYF. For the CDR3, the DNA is TGTGCCAGCAGCTTAAACGTCTACATAGGGGAGCAGTACTTC.